This TCR beta chain was identified during a study of T cells after yellow fever vaccination. Looking at the study overall: Fractions of limited cellularity were prepared by means of SMART-Seq v4 Ultra Low Input. Whole-study findings and limits: Of the clonotypes, a small share occurred in both CD4 and CD8 compartments. After the booster, approximately 95% of CD4 and 75% to 90% of CD8 primary-response clones were re-detected.

Each CDR3 protein gets one entry after TCRdb re-called the 5' RACE reads with MiXCR. The table lists about 260,000 distinct CDR3 sequences, 3.6% of them singletons. A few counts support this clonotype. Its cognate antigen is unknown. The V end lost 0 bases, the J end lost 8 bases, and 13 bases lay between the germline ends. The germline V gene encodes CDR1 KGHSH and CDR2 LQKENI. The CDR3 is made up of 14 amino acids. The receptor's source is a man aged 18 to 29 who received the YFV17D yellow fever vaccine. This chain connects TRBV18 to TRBJ2-5, with D uncertain. The specimen comprised PBMCs, sampled 15 days after the yellow fever booster vaccination. This chain's CDR3 is CASSPPEQTGTQYF. The CDR3 bases are TGTGCCAGCTCACCACCTGAACAGACTGGAACCCAGTACTTC.